Presented here are 23 T cell receptor beta chains from one specimen sequenced in a study of cytomegalovirus exposure and HLA in healthy donors. The table came from immunoSEQ multiplex PCR; TCRdb's copy has only in-frame clones and leaves some out. The sample lists more than 250,000 clones, roughly nine tenths occurring once. The sequenced sample was PBMCs. The receptors come from a woman between 25 and 40 years old in good health and CMV-seropositive.

J is TRBJ2-1 and V is TRBV13; TRBD2 matches at 7 bases. CDR1 is PRHDT, CDR2 FYEKMQ, per germline (reference sequence). The CDR3 totals 15 residues. Trimming at V came to 4 bases and at J to 0 bases, leaving 3 bases not matched to a gene. The CDR3 sequence is CASSSAGASYNEQFF. As DNA, the CDR3 is TGTGCCAGCAGCTCGGCGGGAGCCTCCTACAATGAGCAGTTCTTC.

V gene TRBV30 combines with J gene TRBJ1-3, with a possible D match to TRBD1 (5 bases). The ends were cut back, 6 bases at V and 6 bases at J, with 12 bases in the middle. Germline V gene sequence: CDR1 GTSNPN, CDR2 SVGIG (reference sequence). CDR3 length: 12 residues. The CDR3: CACQQDSNTIYF. The CDR3 DNA sequence: TGTGCCTGTCAACAGGACTCAAACACCATATATTTT.

The genes are TRBV7-2 and TRBJ2-1, with TRBD1 matching 7 bases. Germline values: CDR1 SGHTA, CDR2 FQGNSA. The CDR3 contains 13 residues. V was clipped by 5 bases and J by 9 bases; unmatched bases: 7. CDR3 in DNA: TGTGCCAGCAGCGCAAGGGGGCCGGGTGAGCAGTTCTTC. It specifies CASSARGPGEQFF.

The chain uses TRBV2 and TRBJ2-1; 12 bases are a match to TRBD1. The CDR3 has 14 residues. V gave up 6 bases and J gave up 6 bases; unmatched junction bases: 3. CDR1 is SNHLY, CDR2 FYNNEI, per germline. CDR3 bases: TGTGCCAGCAGCCGGGACAGGGGGCGCAATGAGCAGTTCTTC. As protein: CASSRDRGRNEQFF.

Of note for this clone: Other DNA sequences from this sample encode an identical CDR3 as well. This chain connects TRBV27 to TRBJ2-5, with D unresolved. The CDR3 has 13 amino acids. The V gene lost 0 bases and the J gene lost 1 base, with 3 bases spanning the gap. The germline CDR1 and CDR2 sequences are MNHEY and SMNVEV (reference sequence). For the CDR3, the DNA is TGTGCCAGCAGTTTATCCCCCCAAGAGACCCAGTACTTC. This codes for CASSLSPQETQYF.

V usage is TRBV5-6 and J usage is TRBJ1-1; tentatively, D is TRBD1 (5 bases). The V and J ends lost 4 bases and 0 bases respectively, with 22 bases between them. CDR1 SGHDT and CDR2 YYEEEE come from the germline V gene. The CDR3 is made up of 18 amino acids. CDR3: CASSDTGSFAQMNTEAFF. DNA of the CDR3: TGTGCCAGCAGCGATACAGGATCCTTTGCGCAGATGAACACTGAAGCTTTCTTT.

V is TRBV13 and J is TRBJ1-2; 9 positions match TRBD1. With V trimmed by 4 bases and J by 0 bases, 9 bases remained unmatched. The germline gives CDR1 PRHDT, CDR2 FYEKMQ (reference sequence). This CDR3 contains 17 residues. The CDR3, as DNA: TGTGCCAGCAGCTACCCGGGACAGGGAACAACTAACTATGGCTACACCTTC. It encodes CASSYPGQGTTNYGYTF.

The V and J genes are TRBV5-1 and TRBJ2-5; 14 bases align to TRBD2. This CDR3 comprises 15 residues. Trimming cost V 4 bases and J 4 bases; bases outside gene matches: 3. Germline CDR1 and CDR2: SGHRS and YFSETQ. DNA of the CDR3: TGCGCCAGCAGCCCCGGACTAGCGGGAGGAGAGACCCAGTACTTC. It encodes CASSPGLAGGETQYF. Full variable domain (rest looked up from reference TRBV5-1 and TRBJ2-5): KAGVTQTPRYLIKTRGQQVTLSCSPISGHRSVSWYQQTPGQGLQFLFEYFSETQRNKGNFPGRFSGRQFSNSRSEMNVSTLELGDSALYLCASSPGLAGGETQYFGPGTRLLVL.

The rearrangement joins TRBV25-1 to TRBJ1-1; 8 nucleotides align to TRBD1. This CDR3 contains 15 residues. Germline V CDR1 and CDR2: MGHDK, SYGVNS. Trimming took 3 bases from V and 8 from J; bases not matched to a gene: 11. The DNA of the CDR3 is TGTGCCAGCAGTGACCTGACAGGGGCAGGGATCGAAGCTTTCTTT. It specifies CASSDLTGAGIEAFF.

The V and J genes are TRBV7-8 and TRBJ1-1, with 8 bases that match TRBD1. J was trimmed by 8 bases and V by 0 bases; bases with no gene match: 11. Per germline, CDR1 SGHVS and CDR2 FQNEAQ. This CDR3 is 16 amino acids long. This CDR3 is CASSLADRAFPLEAFF. Here the CDR3 DNA reads TGTGCCAGCAGCTTAGCGGACAGGGCTTTTCCCCTGGAAGCTTTCTTT. Full variable domain (missing parts from reference TRBV7-8 and TRBJ1-1): GAGVSQSPRYKVAKRGQDVALRCDPISGHVSLFWYQQALGQGPEFLTYFQNEAQLDKSGLPSDRFFAERPEGSVSTLKIQRTQQEDSAVYLCASSLADRAFPLEAFFGQGTRLTVV.

CDR3 region: CASSRIRHRMTDMNTEAFF. The CDR3 DNA follows: TGTGCCAGCAGCCGAATTCGACACCGAATGACTGACATGAACACTGAAGCTTTCTTT. The chain combines TRBV9 with TRBJ1-1; no clear D gene. The V gene lost 4 bases and the J gene lost 0 bases, with 25 bases spanning the gap. Germline V gives CDR1 SGDLS, CDR2 YYNGEE. This CDR3 contains 19 residues.

J is TRBJ1-1 and V is TRBV27; 8 bases are shared with TRBD1. The germline V gene has CDR1 MNHEY and CDR2 SMNVEV (reference sequence). CDR3 length equals 15 residues. Trimming cost V 0 bases and J 4 bases; bases outside gene matches: 4. The CDR3 region is CASSLSRTGSTEAFF. Here the CDR3 DNA reads TGTGCCAGCAGTTTATCTCGGACAGGGTCCACTGAAGCTTTCTTT.

This clone has only one observation. The V call is TRBV19, the J call TRBJ1-4; D gene uncertain. CDR1 and CDR2 (germline): LNHDA, SQIVND (reference sequence). The CDR3 is made up of 14 amino acids. Trimming stripped 3 bases from V and 5 bases from J, with 10 bases between. The chain's CDR3 is CASSIAGQNEKLFF. The CDR3 DNA sequence: TGTGCCAGTAGTATCGCGGGTCAGAATGAAAAACTGTTTTTT.

The chain combines TRBV5-6 with TRBJ2-7; either TRBD1 or TRBD2 may supply D (5 bases each). There are 18 residues in the CDR3. Germline V gene sequence: CDR1 SGHDT, CDR2 YYEEEE. V was shortened by 3 bases and J by 4 bases, with 26 bases between the two germline ends. The CDR3: CASSSQTPRASRGYEQYF. The CDR3 nucleotides are TGTGCCAGCAGCTCCCAAACCCCCAGAGCCTCGAGGGGTTACGAGCAGTACTTC.

CDR3 protein: CASSPDSGRGFETQYF. The DNA for the CDR3 is TGTGCCAGCTCACCCGACAGCGGGAGAGGGTTTGAGACCCAGTACTTC. This chain joins TRBV18 and TRBJ2-5; 8 positions match TRBD2. V was pared by 3 bases and J by 5 bases, with 11 bases of the junction left unmatched. The CDR3 runs to 16 residues. Germline CDR1 KGHSH, CDR2 LQKENI.

The table lists this clone with a count of one. V and J are TRBV28 and TRBJ2-5, with 7 bases aligning to TRBD2. This CDR3 is 13 amino acids long. The ends lost 6 bases at V and 5 bases at J; junction bases unmatched: 6. Germline V lookup: CDR1 MDHEN, CDR2 SYDVKM. CDR3 protein: CASSPSGIETQYF. Written as DNA, the CDR3 is TGTGCCAGCAGCCCAAGCGGGATTGAGACCCAGTACTTC. The variable domain in full, completed from reference TRBV28 and TRBJ2-5, reads DVKVTQSSRYLVKRTGEKVFLECVQDMDHENMFWYRQDPGLGLRLIYFSYDVKMKEKGDIPEGYSVSREKKERFSLILESASTNQTSMYLCASSPSGIETQYFGPGTRLLVL.

CDR3 protein: CAWSADRGYGYTF. CDR3 bases: TGTGCCTGGAGTGCCGACAGGGGCTATGGCTACACCTTC. The gene calls are TRBV30 and TRBJ1-2, with 8 bases fitting TRBD1. Germline lookup yields CDR1 GTSNPN and CDR2 SVGIG (reference sequence). J was trimmed by 4 bases and V by 1 base; bases with no gene match: 2. There are 13 residues in the CDR3.

The chain couples TRBV7-2 to TRBJ2-7, with 8 nucleotides matching TRBD1. The germline V gene encodes CDR1 SGHTA and CDR2 FQGNSA. With 0 bases clipped from V and 1 base from J, the junction kept 8 bases outside the gene matches. The CDR3 has 17 amino acids. For the CDR3, the DNA is TGTGCCAGCAGCTTAGCCACCGGGACAGGTTATTCCTACGAGCAGTACTTC. Translating gives CASSLATGTGYSYEQYF.

The V and J genes are TRBV5-1 and TRBJ2-2; 11 bases map to TRBD2. CDR3 length: 19 residues. The J segment lost 0 bases and the V segment lost 3 bases, leaving 10 bases of the junction unmatched. Germline V gene lookup returns CDR1 SGHRS and CDR2 YFSETQ. The CDR3 region has the DNA TGCGCCAGCAGCTCCCCCCGATCTAGCGGGAGGACGAACACCGGGGAGCTGTTTTTT. This translates into CASSSPRSSGRTNTGELFF. The whole variable domain, filled in from reference TRBV5-1 and TRBJ2-2, reads KAGVTQTPRYLIKTRGQQVTLSCSPISGHRSVSWYQQTPGQGLQFLFEYFSETQRNKGNFPGRFSGRQFSNSRSEMNVSTLELGDSALYLCASSSPRSSGRTNTGELFFGEGSRLTVL.

This rearrangement joins TRBV6-6 to TRBJ1-2, with D hard to call. Deletions cut 2 bases from V and 8 bases from J, with 12 bases between. CDR3 length: 13 residues. The germline V gene has CDR1 MNHNY and CDR2 SVGAGI (reference sequence). As DNA, the CDR3 is TGTGCCAGCAGTTACCTAGACGCGATCGGCTACACCTTC. Protein: CASSYLDAIGYTF.

This rearrangement joins TRBV5-1 to TRBJ2-5, with a tentative D call TRBD2 (5 bases). Per germline, CDR1 SGHRS and CDR2 YFSETQ. V lost 0 bases to trimming and J lost 5 bases, with 14 bases between them. This CDR3 contains 15 residues. The CDR3 sequence is CASSLVGLGGETQYF. In DNA form, the CDR3 reads TGCGCCAGCAGCTTGGTTGGGTTAGGCGGGGAGACCCAGTACTTC.

The CDR3, as DNA: TGTGCCAGCAGCCGAGGACAGGGGAACGGGTATGAAGCTTTCTTT. Protein: CASSRGQGNGYEAFF. The J gene is TRBJ1-1, the V gene TRBV6-6, with TRBD1 matching 9 bases. Germline lookup yields CDR1 MNHNY and CDR2 SVGAGI (reference sequence). The V segment lost 6 bases and the J segment 7 bases; nucleotides outside the gene matches: 12. This CDR3 comprises 15 residues.

The V and J genes are TRBV27 and TRBJ1-1; D is unclear. Trimming shortened V by 1 base and J by 2 bases, and 5 bases separated the two germline ends. The CDR3 covers 13 residues. The germline V gene encodes CDR1 MNHEY and CDR2 SMNVEV (reference sequence). The CDR3 DNA is TGTGCCAGCAGTTTATTAATAAACACTGAAGCTTTCTTT. This gives the protein CASSLLINTEAFF.